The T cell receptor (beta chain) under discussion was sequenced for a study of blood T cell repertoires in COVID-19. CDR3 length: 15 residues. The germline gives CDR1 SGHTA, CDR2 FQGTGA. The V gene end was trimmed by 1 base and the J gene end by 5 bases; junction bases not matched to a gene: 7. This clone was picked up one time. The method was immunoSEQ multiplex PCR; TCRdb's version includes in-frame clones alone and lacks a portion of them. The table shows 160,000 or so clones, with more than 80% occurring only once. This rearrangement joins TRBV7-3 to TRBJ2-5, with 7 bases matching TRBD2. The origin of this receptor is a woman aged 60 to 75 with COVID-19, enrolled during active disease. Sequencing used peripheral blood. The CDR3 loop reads CASSLMGEGGETQYF. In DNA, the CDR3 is TGTGCCAGCAGCTTAATGGGGGAGGGAGGGGAGACCCAGTACTTC.